The clone carrying this T cell receptor beta chain turned up a few times. Antigen: not known. The record originates from a study of T cell repertoires in cytomegalovirus infection. Study outcomes and limitations: The ex vivo response was dominated by HLA-C-restricted CMV-specific TCR beta clonotypes. CMV carriers with the relevant HLA were identified by cumulative public TCR beta family frequency.

Via MiXCR, TCRdb re-called the reads, giving one row per CDR3 protein. There are around 310,000 distinct CDR3 sequences in the sample; 25% to 35% occur only once, and about 20% lies in the top ten. Germline V gene data show CDR1 as MNHEY and CDR2 as SVGAGI. V was trimmed by 6 bases and J by 0 bases, leaving 15 bases between them. The length of the CDR3 is 17 residues. This receptor was identified in a human donor in good health (CMV status not recorded). Some clones in this sample may be carry-over from other donors' samples. V is TRBV6-5 and J is TRBJ2-6, with D possibly TRBD1 on 6 matching bases. The source was cultured PBMCs, collected from culture after CMV antigen stimulation. Written as DNA, the CDR3 is TGTGCCAGCAGGAAAGGACAGACCTACTCTGGGGCCAACGTCCTGACTTTC. This sequence encodes CASRKGQTYSGANVLTF.